This section outlines one TCR beta chain sequence together with its context. The sample is drawn from a study of blood T cell repertoires in COVID-19. Study in general: The United States, Italy and Spain were the sources of the acute and convalescent COVID-19 samples.

Original data processing: Amplification from reference gene primers served as the basis for estimated nucleated cell counts. The method was immunoSEQ multiplex PCR; TCRdb's version includes in-frame clones alone and lacks a portion of them. V and J calls plus clone size are reproduced from that table; the DNA served to infer D and trimming. Of 300,000 to 350,000 clones detected, approximately 85% appear once; the ten largest clones hold under 2.5%. This CDR3 comprises 14 residues. With 2 bases removed from V and 5 bases from J, the gap between germline ends came to 12 bases. Germline V CDR1 and CDR2: SGHAT, FQNNGV.

Sequencing used PBMCs or T cells enriched from blood (not recorded which). This sequence originates from a man between 25 and 39 years old who had recovered from COVID-19. J is TRBJ2-5 and V is TRBV11-2, with D possibly TRBD1 on 5 matching bases. The CDR3 spells CASSLNSQGETQYF. As DNA, the CDR3 is TGTGCCAGCAGCTTAAATTCCCAGGGTGAGACCCAGTACTTC.